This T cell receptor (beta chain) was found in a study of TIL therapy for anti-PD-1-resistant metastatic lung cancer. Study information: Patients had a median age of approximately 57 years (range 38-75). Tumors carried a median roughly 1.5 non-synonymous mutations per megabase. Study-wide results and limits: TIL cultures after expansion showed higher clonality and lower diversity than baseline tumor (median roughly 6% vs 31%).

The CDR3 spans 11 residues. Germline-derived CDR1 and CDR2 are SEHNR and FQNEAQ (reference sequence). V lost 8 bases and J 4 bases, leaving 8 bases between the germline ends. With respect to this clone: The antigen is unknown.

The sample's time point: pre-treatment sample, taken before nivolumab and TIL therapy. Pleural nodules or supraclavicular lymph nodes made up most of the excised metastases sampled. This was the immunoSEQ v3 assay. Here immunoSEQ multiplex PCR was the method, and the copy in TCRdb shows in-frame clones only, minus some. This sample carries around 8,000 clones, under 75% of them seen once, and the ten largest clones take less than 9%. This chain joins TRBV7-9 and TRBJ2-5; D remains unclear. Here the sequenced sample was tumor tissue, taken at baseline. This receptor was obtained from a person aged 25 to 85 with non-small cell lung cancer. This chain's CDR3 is CASRIGETQYF. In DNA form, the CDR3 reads TGTGCCAGCCGAATAGGAGAGACCCAGTACTTC.